This TCR beta chain was identified during a study of shared clonotypes between healthy human individuals. Between the trimmed V and J ends, which lost 2 bases and 6 bases, there was a span of 15 bases. CDR3 length: 14 amino acids. Germline V gene sequence: CDR1 SGHNT, CDR2 YYREEE (reference sequence). Every immunoSEQ plate was one replicate of a subset's evenly spread DNA. Clones were read by immunoSEQ multiplex PCR, and TCRdb kept only the in-frame ones, dropping some. The repertoire holds approximately 980,000 clones, more than 75% seen once, with roughly 1.5% in the top ten. The clonotype comes from a man aged 18-30 years in good health. V usage is TRBV5-4 and J usage is TRBJ2-7; no clear D gene. Material for sequencing was memory CD4+ T cells sorted from blood. Subset denoted: CD45RA-negative fraction. The CDR3 sequence: CASSFSRASGEQYF. The CDR3 bases are TGTGCCAGCAGCTTTAGTCGGGCCTCCGGCGAGCAGTACTTC.